This T cell receptor beta chain derives from a study of T cell changes during pregnancy in multiple sclerosis. This table comes from immunoSEQ multiplex PCR, and its TCRdb copy is limited to in-frame clones, with some not included. The sample has around 70,000 clones, 92% seen once; the top ten hold around 2%. Germline assignment: CDR1 LNHDA and CDR2 SQIVND (reference sequence). V was trimmed by 7 bases and J by 4 bases, leaving 4 bases between them. The CDR3 has 11 residues. The sequences come from peripheral blood, collected in the second trimester of pregnancy. J is TRBJ2-2 and V is TRBV19; no definite D call. This receptor was identified in a female donor with multiple sclerosis, enrolled in a pregnancy study. The CDR3 DNA is TGTGCCAGTATAGTCACCGGGGAGCTGTTTTTT. It codes for CASIVTGELFF.